A single sample is the source of the 29 T cell receptor beta chains below, sequenced in a study of CD8 T cells in Susac syndrome. It was with random hexamers that about 0.45 to 1 ug RNA was reverse transcribed. TCRdb re-derived calls from the immunoSEQ multiplex PCR reads in MiXCR, one entry per CDR3 protein. This sample yields roughly 200,000 distinct CDR3 sequences, of which around 95% are seen a single time; 0.082% belongs to the top ten. The sample taken for sequencing was CD4+ T cells from PBMCs. The receptors were gathered from a human donor with multiple sclerosis.

This clonotype occurred once. J is TRBJ1-5 and V is TRBV12-3 or TRBV12-4; possibly TRBD1 for D (5 bases). The CDR3 extends over 17 amino acids. Trimming removed 3 bases at V and 0 bases at J, with 15 bases between. The CDR3 bases are TGTGCCAGCAGTTTTTCAGACAGCAGATATAGCAATCAGCCCCAGCATTTT. It codes for CASSFSDSRYSNQPQHF.

The chain couples TRBV15 to TRBJ1-5; TRBD1 is a possible D gene (5 bases). This CDR3 has 15 amino acids. Germline V gene lookup returns CDR1 LNHNV and CDR2 YYDKDF (reference sequence). The V end lost 1 base, the J end lost 2 bases, and 9 bases lay between the germline ends. The CDR3 spells CATSRVGGGNQPQHF. DNA of the CDR3: TGTGCCACCAGCAGAGTAGGAGGGGGCAATCAGCCCCAGCATTTT.

The V and J genes are TRBV29-1 and TRBJ2-3; 10 positions agree with TRBD1. The CDR3 is made up of 13 amino acids. With 7 bases clipped from V and 5 bases from J, the junction kept 6 bases outside the gene matches. The germline CDR1 and CDR2 sequences are SQVTM and ANQGSEA. The CDR3 coding sequence is TGCAGCGCAAGACAGGGGGCGGGAGATACGCAGTATTTT. Translation: CSARQGAGDTQYF.

The chain uses TRBV20-1 and TRBJ2-5, with a weak D call TRBD2 (6 bases). This CDR3 comprises 10 residues. Germline CDR1 reads DFQATT; CDR2 reads SNEGSKA (reference sequence). CDR3 amino acids: CMAGRETQYF. The CDR3 DNA is TGCATGGCGGGGAGGGAGACCCAGTACTTC.

This clonotype was detected once. This rearrangement joins TRBV9 to TRBJ2-5; 11 positions agree with TRBD2. V was clipped by 3 bases and J by 4 bases; unmatched bases: 8. Germline CDR1 reads SGDLS; CDR2 reads YYNGEE. This CDR3 has 16 amino acids. CDR3 in DNA: TGTGCCAGCAGCGCACATAGCGGGGGGGTCACAGAGACCCAGTACTTC. Translation: CASSAHSGGVTETQYF. Variable domain in full (rest from reference TRBV9 and TRBJ2-5): DSGVTQTPKHLITATGQRVTLRCSPRSGDLSVYWYQQSLDQGLQFLIQYYNGEERAKGNILERFSAQQFPDLHSELNLSSLELGDSALYFCASSAHSGGVTETQYFGPGTRLLVL.

The V gene is TRBV19, the J gene TRBJ1-6, with TRBD1 matching over 7 bases. Per germline, CDR1 LNHDA and CDR2 SQIVND (reference sequence). The CDR3 is made up of 15 amino acids. The ends lost 5 bases at V and 8 bases at J; junction bases unmatched: 9. CDR3: CASSASTGADSPLHF. In DNA, the CDR3 is TGTGCCAGTAGTGCCAGTACAGGGGCGGATTCACCCCTCCACTTT.

This clonotype appeared a single time. This rearrangement joins TRBV5-4 to TRBJ2-3; TRBD2 aligns across 7 bases. Germline loops: CDR1 SGHNT, CDR2 YYREEE (reference sequence). Losses at the gene ends were 4 bases for V and 0 bases for J; bases not matched to a gene: 8. The length of the CDR3 is 16 residues. The CDR3 region has the DNA TGTGCCAGCAGCGTGGGTGGCGGGGGAAGCACAGATACGCAGTATTTT. Protein product: CASSVGGGGSTDTQYF.

J is TRBJ2-2 and V is TRBV12-3 or TRBV12-4; D may be TRBD1 (6 bases). Trimming took 10 bases from V and 9 from J, leaving 18 bases between them. This CDR3 is 13 amino acids long. The DNA of the CDR3 is TGTGCCACCTCGACAGGATCGAGGTGGGAGCTGTTTTTT. This gives the protein CATSTGSRWELFF.

The genes are TRBV3-1 and TRBJ2-1; TRBD2 aligns across 8 bases. The germline V gene has CDR1 LGHDT and CDR2 YNNKEL (reference sequence). This CDR3 has 16 amino acids. With V trimmed by 6 bases and J by 5 bases, 12 bases remained unmatched. DNA of the CDR3: TGTGCCAGCAGGTTCCTAGGTAGCGGGGAAAACAATGAGCAGTTCTTC. It codes for CASRFLGSGENNEQFF.

The chain is built from TRBV20-1 and TRBJ2-5; 13 bases match TRBD2. Unmatched junction bases numbered 7, after V lost 3 bases and J lost 0 bases. This CDR3 is built from 17 residues. Germline CDR1 is DFQATT and CDR2 is SNEGSKA (reference sequence). The CDR3 DNA sequence: TGCAGTGCTAGTGCACTAGCGGGGGGGCTACACCAAGAGACCCAGTACTTC. This encodes CSASALAGGLHQETQYF.

The rearrangement uses TRBV7-2 and TRBJ1-5; D gene unclear. Trimming shortened V by 4 bases and J by 9 bases, and 10 bases separated the two germline ends. Looked up from germline, CDR1 is SGHTA and CDR2 is FQGNSA. The CDR3 is 12 residues long. The CDR3 coding sequence is TGTGCCAGCAGCTCCCCAGGAGGGCCCCAGCATTTT. Its protein product is CASSSPGGPQHF.

The chain has TRBV5-1 and TRBJ2-5; D could derive from TRBD1 or TRBD2 (6 bases each). CDR1 is SGHRS and CDR2 is YFSETQ in the germline V gene. The V end was cut by 1 base, the J end by 2 bases, with 12 bases between. The CDR3 is 15 residues long. In nucleotides, the CDR3 is TGCGCCAGCAGCTTGCTGGGGGGCACTCAAGAGACCCAGTACTTC. This translates into CASSLLGGTQETQYF.

This chain connects TRBV20-1 to TRBJ2-5; D is ambiguous. Between the trimmed V and J ends, which lost 3 bases and 7 bases, there was a span of 12 bases. This CDR3 is built from 12 residues. CDR1 is DFQATT, CDR2 SNEGSKA, per germline (reference sequence). CDR3 protein: CSARSSPATQYF. DNA of the CDR3: TGCAGTGCTAGGTCATCCCCTGCGACCCAGTACTTC.

The chain links TRBV7-9 to TRBJ1-3; D is uncertain. V lost 5 bases and J 2 bases, leaving 13 bases between the germline ends. The CDR3 consists of 15 residues. From germline, CDR1 is SEHNR and CDR2 FQNEAQ (reference sequence). The CDR3 protein is CASSAILNPGNTIYF. The CDR3 bases are TGTGCCAGCAGCGCGATCTTAAACCCTGGAAACACCATATATTTT. The full variable domain, its missing parts supplied by reference TRBV7-9 and TRBJ1-3, is DTGVSQNPRHKITKRGQNVTFRCDPISEHNRLYWYRQTLGQGPEFLTYFQNEAQLEKSRLLSDRFSAERPKGSFSTLEIQRTEQGDSAMYLCASSAILNPGNTIYFGEGSWLTVV.

Here the CDR3 DNA reads TGCAGTGCTGGACAGGACTCCTATGGCTACACCTTC. It encodes CSAGQDSYGYTF. The chain has TRBV20-1 and TRBJ1-2, with TRBD1 identical over 7 bases. Unmatched junction bases numbered 4, after V lost 5 bases and J lost 4 bases. Germline V CDR1 and CDR2: DFQATT, SNEGSKA (reference sequence). The CDR3 contains 12 residues.

This clonotype occurred once. The rearrangement uses TRBV5-1 and TRBJ2-5; 10 bases are a match to TRBD1. The CDR3 consists of 15 residues. Germline assignment: CDR1 SGHRS and CDR2 YFSETQ. The ends lost 7 bases at V and 1 base at J; junction bases unmatched: 7. CDR3 protein: CASLRDRGPQETQYF. CDR3 bases: TGCGCCAGCCTCAGGGACAGGGGACCCCAAGAGACCCAGTACTTC.

The J gene is TRBJ1-1, the V gene TRBV29-1; the D is unclear. The CDR3 spans 13 residues. From germline, CDR1 is SQVTM and CDR2 ANQGSEA. V was trimmed by 3 bases and J by 1 base, leaving 9 bases between them. CDR3 sequence: CSVDTRRNTEAFF. Here the CDR3 DNA reads TGCAGCGTTGATACACGGCGGAACACTGAAGCTTTCTTT.

The chain combines TRBV2 with TRBJ2-3; 15 nucleotides match TRBD2. CDR3 length: 15 amino acids. Trimming cost V 5 bases and J 7 bases; bases outside gene matches: 4. Germline assignment: CDR1 SNHLY and CDR2 FYNNEI. This CDR3 reads CASSRTSGGVYTQYF. The CDR3 nucleotides read TGTGCCAGCAGTAGGACTAGCGGGGGGGTGTATACGCAGTATTTT.

The CDR3 here is CSALTRQGRAEAFF. CDR3 bases: TGCAGTGCTCTCACACGACAGGGTCGGGCTGAAGCTTTCTTT. The rearrangement joins TRBV20-1 to TRBJ1-1; 7 bases match TRBD1. The J segment lost 6 bases and the V segment lost 5 bases, leaving 12 bases of the junction unmatched. Germline CDR1 is DFQATT and CDR2 is SNEGSKA (reference sequence). CDR3 size: 14 residues.

This clonotype was observed a few times. At one end the junction does not follow the germline gene, possibly because of a read error. The CDR3: CASSLVGGTPLF. In nucleotides, the CDR3 is TGTGCCAGCAGCCTGGTGGGCGGGACACCTCTCTTC. J is TRBJ1-2 and V is TRBV5-4, with TRBD1 as a possible D gene (6 bases). CDR1 and CDR2 from the germline V gene are SGHNT and YYREEE (reference sequence). The CDR3 loop spans 12 amino acids.

This sequence joins TRBV6-6 and TRBJ2-7; D is uncertain. The CDR3 has 9 amino acids. CDR1 is MNHNY, CDR2 SVGAGI, per germline (reference sequence). Trimming cost V 8 bases and J 3 bases, with 2 bases left between them. For the CDR3, the DNA is TGTGCCAGCGGCTACGAGCAGTACTTC. Protein product: CASGYEQYF.

The rearrangement uses TRBV12-3 or TRBV12-4 and TRBJ2-1; the match to TRBD1 covers 10 bases. V lost 6 bases and J lost 6; bases outside the gene matches: 5. CDR3 length: 14 amino acids. DNA of the CDR3: TGTGCCAGCAGGGGACAGGGGTTGATCAATGAGCAGTTCTTC. Encoded protein: CASRGQGLINEQFF.

The V gene is TRBV18, the J gene TRBJ2-3; possibly TRBD2 for D (6 bases). Germline-derived CDR1 and CDR2 are KGHSH and LQKENI. This CDR3 has 16 amino acids. Trimming took 0 bases from V and 0 from J, leaving 10 bases between them. The CDR3 sequence: CASSPPLAASTDTQYF. The CDR3 coding sequence is TGTGCCAGCTCACCACCGTTAGCGGCTAGCACAGATACGCAGTATTTT.

This chain uses TRBV5-4 with TRBJ2-2; 8 bases line up with TRBD1. V lost 5 bases, J lost 4 bases, and 10 bases stayed unmatched. The length of the CDR3 is 16 residues. Germline V gives CDR1 SGHNT, CDR2 YYREEE (reference sequence). The CDR3 reads CASSSRQGSSTGELFF. CDR3 DNA: TGTGCCAGCAGTTCTCGACAGGGGTCGTCCACCGGGGAGCTGTTTTTT.

CDR3 sequence reads: CASSLGQGHEQYF. The CDR3 region has the DNA TGTGCCAGCAGCTTGGGACAGGGCCACGAGCAGTACTTC. This chain connects TRBV3-1 to TRBJ2-7, with 9 bases matching TRBD1. J was trimmed by 5 bases and V by 5 bases; bases with no gene match: 4. Germline V gene sequence: CDR1 LGHDT, CDR2 YNNKEL (reference sequence). This CDR3 contains 13 residues.

V usage is TRBV18 and J usage is TRBJ1-2, with D unresolved. This CDR3 comprises 13 residues. Trimming stripped 2 bases from V and 6 bases from J, with 10 bases between. From germline, CDR1 is KGHSH and CDR2 LQKENI. The CDR3 loop reads CASSPMTSDGYTF. The CDR3, as DNA: TGTGCCAGCTCACCAATGACATCGGATGGCTACACCTTC.

This chain joins TRBV27 and TRBJ2-5; D remains unclear. With 1 base removed from V and 5 bases from J, the gap between germline ends came to 5 bases. In germline, CDR1 is MNHEY, CDR2 SMNVEV (reference sequence). CDR3 length: 12 residues. The CDR3 here is CASSLLGETQYF. The CDR3, as DNA: TGTGCCAGCAGTTTATTGGGGGAGACCCAGTACTTC.

The V call is TRBV6-6, the J call TRBJ2-7; 12 bases agree with TRBD2. V trimming: 11 bases; J trimming: 3 bases; junction bases outside the gene matches: 14. This CDR3 has 16 amino acids. Germline V gene sequence: CDR1 MNHNY, CDR2 SVGAGI (reference sequence). The CDR3 DNA reads as TGTGCCGCGTTTGGGCTAGCGGGGGGGCGCGGCTACGAGCAGTACTTC. Amino acids: CAAFGLAGGRGYEQYF.

The genes are TRBV30 and TRBJ2-5, with D perhaps matching TRBD1 or TRBD2 (6 bases each). The germline V gene encodes CDR1 GTSNPN and CDR2 SVGIG (reference sequence). The CDR3 length is 16 residues. V lost 0 bases, J lost 1 base, and 15 bases lay in between. CDR3 in amino acids: CAWSVWGANSQETQYF. CDR3 sequence (DNA): TGTGCCTGGAGTGTTTGGGGGGCCAATTCCCAAGAGACCCAGTACTTC.